The entry below gives a single TCR beta chain sequence along with its context. Its antigen is currently unknown. The sample originates from a study of CD8 T cells in ankylosing spondylitis. Study-level results: Relatively rare in peripheral blood, disease-linked clones were also CD8+. Typical of ankylosing spondylitis blood, it appeared, was a TCR beta motif of 7 or 8 highly homologous variants. Some of the motif variants had earlier been found in reactive arthritis patients' fluid and blood.

By quantitative 5'-RACE with molecular barcodes, the TCR beta libraries were made. TCRdb ran MiXCR on the 5' RACE reads and lists one entry per CDR3 protein. The data hold approximately 220,000 distinct CDR3 sequences, with around 25% observed a single time. Germline V gene sequence: CDR1 LGHDT, CDR2 YNNKEL (reference sequence). The CDR3 totals 14 residues. V dropped 6 bases and J dropped 2; count of bases not matched to a gene: 4. The source of this sequence is a male donor with ankylosing spondylitis or in good health (not recorded which). This chain joins TRBV3-1 and TRBJ1-2; 9 bases agree with TRBD1. The sequenced sample was blood, either unsorted or a sorted T cell fraction (not recorded which). CDR3 loop: CASRPGQGNYGYTF. In DNA form, the CDR3 reads TGTGCCAGCAGGCCGGGACAGGGCAACTATGGCTACACCTTC.